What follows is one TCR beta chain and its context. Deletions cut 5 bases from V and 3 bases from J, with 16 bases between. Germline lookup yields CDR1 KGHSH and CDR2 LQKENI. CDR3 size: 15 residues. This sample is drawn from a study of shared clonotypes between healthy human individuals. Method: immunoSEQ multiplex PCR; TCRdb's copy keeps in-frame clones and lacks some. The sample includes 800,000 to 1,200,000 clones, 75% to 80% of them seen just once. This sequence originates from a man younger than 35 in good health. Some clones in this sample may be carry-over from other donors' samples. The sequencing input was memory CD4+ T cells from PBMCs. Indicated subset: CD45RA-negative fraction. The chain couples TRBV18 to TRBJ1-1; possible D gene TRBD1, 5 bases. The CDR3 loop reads CASSSGTGWDTEAFF. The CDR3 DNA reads TGTGCCAGCTCATCAGGGACTGGGTGGGACACTGAAGCTTTCTTT.